This record looks at one T cell receptor beta chain sequence and its context. The data originate from a study of blood T cell repertoires in COVID-19. In the study overall: Researchers got acute and convalescent COVID-19 samples from the United States, Italy and Spain.

TCRdb's copy holds only in-frame clones and misses some; the assay was immunoSEQ multiplex PCR. The table records around 250,000 clones, roughly nine tenths of them present only once. CDR3 length equals 13 residues. Deletions cut 4 bases from V and 3 bases from J, with 9 bases between. The V gene's germline CDR1 is LGHDT and CDR2 YNNKEL (reference sequence). The sample consisted of peripheral blood. The rearrangement uses TRBV3-1 (or the pseudogene TRBV3-2) and TRBJ1-1; possible D gene TRBD1, 6 bases. The TCR was taken from a man in his late teens or twenties with active or convalescent COVID-19. The CDR3 DNA reads TGTGCCAGCAGCCCCCCAGGGGACACTGAAGCTTTCTTT. As protein: CASSPPGDTEAFF.